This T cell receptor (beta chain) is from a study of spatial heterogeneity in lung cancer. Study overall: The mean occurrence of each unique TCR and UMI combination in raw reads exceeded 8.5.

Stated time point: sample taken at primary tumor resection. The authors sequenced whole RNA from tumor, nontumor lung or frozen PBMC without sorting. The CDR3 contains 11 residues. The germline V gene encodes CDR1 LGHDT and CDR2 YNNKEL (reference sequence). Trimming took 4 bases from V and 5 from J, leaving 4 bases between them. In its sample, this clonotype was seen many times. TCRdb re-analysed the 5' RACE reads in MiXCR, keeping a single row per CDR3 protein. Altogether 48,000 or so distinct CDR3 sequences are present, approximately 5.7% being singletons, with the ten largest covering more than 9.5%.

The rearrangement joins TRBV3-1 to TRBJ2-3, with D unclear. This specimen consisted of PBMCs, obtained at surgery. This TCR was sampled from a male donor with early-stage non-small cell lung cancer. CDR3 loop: CASSLLDTQYF. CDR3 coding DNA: TGTGCCAGCAGCCTATTAGATACGCAGTATTTT.